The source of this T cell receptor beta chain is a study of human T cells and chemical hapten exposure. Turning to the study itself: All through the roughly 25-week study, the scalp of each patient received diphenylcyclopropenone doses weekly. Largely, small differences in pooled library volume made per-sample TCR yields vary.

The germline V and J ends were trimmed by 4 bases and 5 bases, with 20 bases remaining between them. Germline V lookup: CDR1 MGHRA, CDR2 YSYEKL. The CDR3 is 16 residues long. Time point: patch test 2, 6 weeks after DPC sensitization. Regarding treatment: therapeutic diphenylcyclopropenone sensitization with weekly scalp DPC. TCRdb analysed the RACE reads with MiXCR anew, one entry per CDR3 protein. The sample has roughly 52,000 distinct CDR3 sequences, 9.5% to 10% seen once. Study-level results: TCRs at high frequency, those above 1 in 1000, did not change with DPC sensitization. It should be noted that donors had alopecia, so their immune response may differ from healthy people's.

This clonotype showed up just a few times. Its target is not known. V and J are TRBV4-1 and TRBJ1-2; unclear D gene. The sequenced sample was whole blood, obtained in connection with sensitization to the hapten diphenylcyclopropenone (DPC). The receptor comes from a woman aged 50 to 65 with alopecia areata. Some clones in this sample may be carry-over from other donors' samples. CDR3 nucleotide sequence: TGCGCCAGCAGCCCACGGGATGGCTCGAGAGTATATGGCTACACCTTC. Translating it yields CASSPRDGSRVYGYTF.